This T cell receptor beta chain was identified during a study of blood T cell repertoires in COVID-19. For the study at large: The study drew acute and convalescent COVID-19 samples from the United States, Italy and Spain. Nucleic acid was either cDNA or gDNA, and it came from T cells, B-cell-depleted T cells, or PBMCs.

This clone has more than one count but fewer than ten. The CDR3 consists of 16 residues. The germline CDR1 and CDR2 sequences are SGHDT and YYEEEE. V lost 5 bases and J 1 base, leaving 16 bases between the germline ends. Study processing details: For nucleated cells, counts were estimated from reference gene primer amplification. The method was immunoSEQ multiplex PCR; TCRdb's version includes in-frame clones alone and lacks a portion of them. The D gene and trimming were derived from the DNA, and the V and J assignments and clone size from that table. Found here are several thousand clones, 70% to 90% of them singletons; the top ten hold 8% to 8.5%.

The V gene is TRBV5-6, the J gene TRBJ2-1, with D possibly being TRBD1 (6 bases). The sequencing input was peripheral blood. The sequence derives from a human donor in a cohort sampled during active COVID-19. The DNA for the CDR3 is TGTGCCAGCAGGCGCTACACCGGGACATCCTACAATGAGCAGTTCTTC. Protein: CASRRYTGTSYNEQFF.